The rows below give T cell receptor beta chains drawn from one sample of a study of OX40 agonist ivuxolimab in advanced cancers. Data came from immunoSEQ multiplex PCR; TCRdb stores just in-frame clones and leaves some out. The sample yields about 80,000 clones, around 83% seen once. This material consisted of CD4+ or CD8+ T cells sorted from blood, taken in a trial of the OX40 agonist ivuxolimab. Every receptor here comes from an adult with an advanced solid tumor such as melanoma, head and neck, liver or kidney cancer. CDR3s include the opening cysteine and the closing phenylalanine or tryptophan. D genes are given only for firm matches. Clone size, where shown, is once, few, many, or a class for clones that have expanded.

clone_size,j_call,v_call,d_call,cdr3_nt,cdr3_aa
.,TRBJ2-7,TRBV6-1,.,TGTGCCAGCAGTGGGCGGACAGCGGTCGTCGAGCAGTACTTC,CASSGRTAVVEQYF
.,TRBJ1-2,TRBV18,.,TGTGCCAGCTCACCCCTGGACGGTAACTATGGCTACACCTTC,CASSPLDGNYGYTF
.,TRBJ2-2,TRBV6-1,.,TGTGCCAGCATCCCCCCGACAGGAAACACCGGGGAGCTGTTTTTT,CASIPPTGNTGELFF
.,TRBJ2-5,TRBV7-6,TRBD2,TGTGCCAGCAGCTTCGGACTAGCGGGAGGGGGCGAAGAGACCCAGTACTTC,CASSFGLAGGGEETQYF
.,TRBJ1-2,TRBV7-8,.,TGTGCCAGCAGCTTAGCGACCGGGACGGGGGTTGAGTACACCTTC,CASSLATGTGVEYTF
.,TRBJ2-7,TRBV5-1,TRBD1,TGCGCCAGCAGCTTGGCCTTACTCACCGGGACAGGAAATACCTACGAGCAGTACTTC,CASSLALLTGTGNTYEQYF
.,TRBJ1-4,TRBV2,.,TGTGCCAGCAGTGAATATGGGGGGACGAATAAAAAACTGTTTTTT,CASSEYGGTNKKLFF
.,TRBJ2-3,TRBV2,TRBD2,TGTGCCAGCAGTGTTAGCGGGGGGGCAAGCACAGATACGCAGTATTTT,CASSVSGGASTDTQYF
.,TRBJ1-5,TRBV19,.,TGTGCCAGTAGCCGGGCACCGGGTGTGATCAATAGCAATCAGCCCCAGCATTTT,CASSRAPGVINSNQPQHF
.,TRBJ2-3,TRBV10-3,.,TGTGCCATCAGTGACAGACAGACCCCCACAGATACGCAGTATTTT,CAISDRQTPTDTQYF
.,TRBJ2-5,TRBV9,TRBD1,TGTGCCAGCAGCGTAGCGGGACAGGGAGGGTCAGAGACCCAGTACTTC,CASSVAGQGGSETQYF
.,TRBJ1-1,TRBV2,.,TGTGCCAGCGTCTTCCCGGGGGCGGATACTGAAGCTTTCTTT,CASVFPGADTEAFF
.,TRBJ1-6,TRBV30,.,TGTGCCTGGAGCTCCCCCGGACAGCCCGATCGGAGGTCACCCCTCCACTTT,CAWSSPGQPDRRSPLHF
.,TRBJ2-7,TRBV27,TRBD2,TGTGCCAGCAGTTTTAGCGGGAGCGAGCAGTACTTC,CASSFSGSEQYF
.,TRBJ2-7,TRBV19,.,TGTGCCAGTAGTATTGTTGGAGACAGTGTCTACGAGCAGTACTTC,CASSIVGDSVYEQYF
.,TRBJ1-2,TRBV29-1,TRBD1,TGCAGCGTTGAACCGGGGGGGACAGGGCAGTATGGCTACACCTTC,CSVEPGGTGQYGYTF
.,TRBJ1-6,TRBV6-1,TRBD1,TGTGCCAGCAGAACAGGGGGCTCCTATAATTCACCCCTCCACTTT,CASRTGGSYNSPLHF
.,TRBJ1-5,TRBV28,.,TGTGCCAGCAGTTTGACATTATCATTGGGCAATCAGCCCCAGCATTTT,CASSLTLSLGNQPQHF
once,TRBJ1-3,TRBV10-3,.,TGTGCCATCGGGAGGGGCAACTCTGGAAACACCATATATTTT,CAIGRGNSGNTIYF
.,TRBJ1-2,TRBV7-2,TRBD1,TGTGCCAGCAGCCCCAAGGACAGGGAATTTGATGGCTACACCTTC,CASSPKDREFDGYTF
.,TRBJ1-1,TRBV7-2,.,TGTGCCAGCAGCCCCGGGGGGTCTGGTGAAGCTTTCTTT,CASSPGGSGEAFF
.,TRBJ1-5,TRBV30,TRBD1,TGTGCCTGGAGTCCGACAGGGTGGAATCAGCCCCAGCATTTT,CAWSPTGWNQPQHF
.,TRBJ2-2,TRBV28,TRBD2,TGTGCCAGCAGTTCTTCTAGCGGGAGGGTCAGGGGGGAGCTGTTTTTT,CASSSSSGRVRGELFF
.,TRBJ2-1,TRBV11-3,.,TGTGCCAGCAGCTTAGATTTTGGGGGCTCCTACAATGAGCAGTTCTTC,CASSLDFGGSYNEQFF
.,TRBJ1-1,TRBV9,TRBD1,TGTGCCAGCAGCGAACAGGGGGCGGGCACTGAAGCTTTCTTT,CASSEQGAGTEAFF
.,TRBJ1-2,TRBV19,TRBD1,TGTGCCAGTAGTCCGGGACAGGGCGAGGGCTACACCTTC,CASSPGQGEGYTF
.,TRBJ1-1,TRBV18,.,TGTGCCAGCTCACTACACCCCCTAGCCCCTGAAGCTTTCTTT,CASSLHPLAPEAFF